This T cell receptor (beta chain) appears in the sequencing data of a study of cytomegalovirus exposure and HLA in healthy donors. Study-wide results and caveats: Researchers catalogued about 160 TCR beta chains as cytomegalovirus-associated. In a later analysis, donors in an Asian-associated ancestry cluster reportedly had fewer N-insertions in productive TCRs than the cohort mean.

About this clone itself: The antigen remains unidentified.

With 60 Vbeta and 13 Jbeta primers, the PCR was carried out. Assay: immunoSEQ multiplex PCR; the TCRdb copy retains only in-frame clones and omits some. The table records 150,000 to 200,000 clones, around 80% of them present only once. This CDR3 comprises 16 residues. CDR1 and CDR2 (germline): MDHEN, SYDVKM. The chain links TRBV28 to TRBJ2-5, with D maybe TRBD2 (7 bases). The closer fit of TRBJ2-7 to the DNA end suggests the J call may be wrong. Sequenced input: PBMCs. This receptor was taken from a man aged 18 to 35 in good health and CMV-seropositive. The CDR3 region is CASKRVEGGAPDEQYF. CDR3 DNA sequence: TGTGCCAGCAAAAGAGTGGAGGGGGGGGCACCGGACGAGCAGTACTTC.